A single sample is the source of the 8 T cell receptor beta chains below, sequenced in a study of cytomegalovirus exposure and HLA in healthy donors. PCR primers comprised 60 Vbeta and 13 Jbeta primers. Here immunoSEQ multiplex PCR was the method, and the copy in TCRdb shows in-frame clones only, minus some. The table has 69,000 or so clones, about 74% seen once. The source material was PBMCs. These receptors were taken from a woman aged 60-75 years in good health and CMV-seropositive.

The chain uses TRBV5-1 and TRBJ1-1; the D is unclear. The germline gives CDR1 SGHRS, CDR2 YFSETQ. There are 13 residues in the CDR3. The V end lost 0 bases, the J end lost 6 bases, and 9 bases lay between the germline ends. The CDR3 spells CASSLGGSAEAFF. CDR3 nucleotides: TGCGCCAGCAGCTTGGGGGGTAGCGCTGAAGCTTTCTTT.

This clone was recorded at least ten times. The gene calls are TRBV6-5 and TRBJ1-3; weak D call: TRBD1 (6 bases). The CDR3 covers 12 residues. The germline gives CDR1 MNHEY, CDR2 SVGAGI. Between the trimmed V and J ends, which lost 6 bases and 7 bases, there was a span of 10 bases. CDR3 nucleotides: TGTGCCAGCAGCAAAACAGGGAACACCATATATTTT. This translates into CASSKTGNTIYF.

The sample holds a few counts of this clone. Here the CDR3 DNA reads TGTGCCAGCAGTTTAGGCCCAGGGGGGAGAGGAGAAAAACTGTTTTTT. It is translated as CASSLGPGGRGEKLFF. The genes are TRBV2 and TRBJ1-4, with 7 positions matching TRBD1. This CDR3 has 16 amino acids. The germline V gene encodes CDR1 SNHLY and CDR2 FYNNEI. Germline trimming cut 5 bases from V and 8 bases from J; bases unmatched to any gene: 14.

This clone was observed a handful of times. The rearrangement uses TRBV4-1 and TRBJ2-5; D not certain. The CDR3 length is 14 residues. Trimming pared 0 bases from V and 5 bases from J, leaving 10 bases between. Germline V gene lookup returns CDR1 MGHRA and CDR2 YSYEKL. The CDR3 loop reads CASSQDSRRETQYF. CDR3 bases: TGCGCCAGCAGCCAAGATAGCAGACGGGAGACCCAGTACTTC.

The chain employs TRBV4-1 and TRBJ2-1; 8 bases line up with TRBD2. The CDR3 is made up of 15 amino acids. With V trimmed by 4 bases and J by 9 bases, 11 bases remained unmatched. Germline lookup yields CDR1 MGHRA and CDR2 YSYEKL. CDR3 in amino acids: CASSLEGTRPGEQFF. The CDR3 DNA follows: TGCGCCAGCAGCCTTGAGGGGACTAGGCCTGGTGAGCAGTTCTTC.

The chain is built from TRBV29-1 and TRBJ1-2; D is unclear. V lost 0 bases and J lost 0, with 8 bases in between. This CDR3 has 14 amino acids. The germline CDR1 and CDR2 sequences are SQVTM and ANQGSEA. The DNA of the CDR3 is TGCAGCGTTGAAGATCGGGGTACTAACTATGGCTACACCTTC. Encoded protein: CSVEDRGTNYGYTF.

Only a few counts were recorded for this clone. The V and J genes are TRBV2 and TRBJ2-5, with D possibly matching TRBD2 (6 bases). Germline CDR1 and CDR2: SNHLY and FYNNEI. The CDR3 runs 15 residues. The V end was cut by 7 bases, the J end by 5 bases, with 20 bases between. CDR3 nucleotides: TGTGCCAGCAATGGACTATCTCAACCTAGGGAGACCCAGTACTTC. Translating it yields CASNGLSQPRETQYF.

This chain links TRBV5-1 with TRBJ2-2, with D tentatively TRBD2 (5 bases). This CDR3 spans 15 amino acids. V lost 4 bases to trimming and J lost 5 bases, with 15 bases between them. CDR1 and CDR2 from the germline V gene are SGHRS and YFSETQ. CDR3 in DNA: TGCGCCAGCAGCCCCCCCCTAGCAGGTACCGGGGAGCTGTTTTTT. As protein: CASSPPLAGTGELFF.